This T cell receptor (beta chain) was captured by sequencing in a study of identical twins. Each CDR3 protein is one row after TCRdb ran MiXCR on the 5' RACE reads. Counted here are approximately 620,000 distinct CDR3 sequences, around 8.3% occurring once; the ten biggest clones make up 0.75% to 1%. This clonotype has more than one count but fewer than ten. This sample was shared with a second study, whose subject was yellow fever vaccine responses in identical twins.

This clonotype originated in a woman between 18 and 29 years old in good health. Sequenced input: PBMCs.

In nucleotides, the CDR3 is TGCAGCGTTGGTGGGGCCTCGTACGAGCAGTACTTC. Amino acid sequence: CSVGGASYEQYF. The chain joins TRBV29-1 to TRBJ2-7; a weak D match, TRBD1 (5 bases). The CDR3 loop spans 12 amino acids. V lost 4 bases, J lost 4 bases, and 11 bases lay in between. Germline loops: CDR1 SQVTM, CDR2 ANQGSEA.